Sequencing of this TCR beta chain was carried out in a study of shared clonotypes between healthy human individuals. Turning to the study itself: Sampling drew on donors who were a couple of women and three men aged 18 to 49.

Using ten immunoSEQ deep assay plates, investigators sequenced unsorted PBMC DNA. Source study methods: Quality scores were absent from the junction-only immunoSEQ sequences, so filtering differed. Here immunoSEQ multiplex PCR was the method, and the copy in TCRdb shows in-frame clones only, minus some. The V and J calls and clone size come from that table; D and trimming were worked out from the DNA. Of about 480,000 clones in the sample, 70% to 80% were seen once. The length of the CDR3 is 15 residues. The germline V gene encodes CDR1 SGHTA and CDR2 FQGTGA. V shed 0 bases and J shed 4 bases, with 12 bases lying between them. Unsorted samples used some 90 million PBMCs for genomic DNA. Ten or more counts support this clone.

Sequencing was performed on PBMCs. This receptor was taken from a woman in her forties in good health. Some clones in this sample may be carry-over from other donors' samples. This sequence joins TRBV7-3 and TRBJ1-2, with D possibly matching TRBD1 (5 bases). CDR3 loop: CASSLTGTSLYGYTF. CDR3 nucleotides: TGTGCCAGCAGCTTAACCGGGACGTCCCTCTATGGCTACACCTTC.